These T cell receptor beta chains were read from a single sample in a study of cytomegalovirus exposure and HLA in healthy donors. Repertoires were generated with immunoSEQ multiplex PCR, while TCRdb's copy carries only in-frame clones and drops some. Found here are 150,000 to 200,000 clones, roughly 80% of them singletons; the top ten hold approximately 2.4%. The sequencing sample was made of PBMCs. These receptors originate from a male donor in good health and CMV-seronegative. CDR3s include the opening cysteine and the closing phenylalanine or tryptophan. Fields, in order: D gene, V gene, clone size, J gene, CDR3 DNA, CDR3 protein. A D gene is named only where the DNA matches it firmly. The size field is filled for only some rows; it gives once, few, many or a size class.

TRBD2,TRBV7-2,NA,TRBJ2-7,TGTGCCAGCAGCCGCCGACTAGCGGGAGGACCCCACGAGCAGTACTTC,CASSRRLAGGPHEQYF
TRBD2,TRBV28,NA,TRBJ2-5,TGTGCCAGCAGCGGAAGACTAGCGGGGAAAGAGACCCAGTACTTC,CASSGRLAGKETQYF
TRBD1,TRBV7-3,few,TRBJ1-2,TGTGCCAGCAGCTACTACGACAGGGCCAACTATGGCTACACCTTC,CASSYYDRANYGYTF
TRBD2,TRBV4-3,NA,TRBJ2-1,TGCGCCAGCAGCCAAGCAGGGACTACCCCGAGCTCCTACAATGAGCAGTTCTTC,CASSQAGTTPSSYNEQFF
NA,TRBV6-1,NA,TRBJ1-5,TGTGCCAGCAGTGAACTGAGGAATAGCAATCAGCCCCAGCATTTT,CASSELRNSNQPQHF
TRBD2,TRBV19,NA,TRBJ2-1,TGTGCCAGTAGTGGGAGGGCGGGAGGTGAGCAGTTCTTC,CASSGRAGGEQFF
TRBD2,TRBV5-6,NA,TRBJ2-5,TGTGCCAGCAGCTTGGAGGCTAGCGGGAGCCGTCGAGTCTCCGACTTC,CASSLEASGSRRVSDF
TRBD1,TRBV5-3,NA,TRBJ2-1,TGTGCCAGAAGCTGGGACAGGGGGTCCCCTTCGGAACAGTTCTTC,CARSWDRGSPSEQFF
NA,TRBV7-2,NA,TRBJ2-5,TGTGCCAGCAGCAGCCGGGAGACCCAGTACTTC,CASSSRETQYF
NA,TRBV19,NA,TRBJ2-7,TGTGCCAGTAGTCGCGCTAGCGCGCAAAGCTCCTACGAGCAGTACTTC,CASSRASAQSSYEQYF
NA,TRBV5-4,NA,TRBJ2-3,TGTGCCAGCAGCTTGGGGCAAGATACGCAGTATTTT,CASSLGQDTQYF
TRBD2,TRBV28,NA,TRBJ2-7,TGTGCCAGCAGGGACTCGGGACTAGCGGGATCCTACGAGCAGTACTTC,CASRDSGLAGSYEQYF
NA,TRBV28,NA,TRBJ1-1,TGTGCCAGCAGTGGCCAGGGGAGGGCGACTGAAGCTTTCTTT,CASSGQGRATEAFF
NA,TRBV6-6,NA,TRBJ2-5,TGTGCCAGCAGTCAGTACCGGGACATAACAAAGACCCAGTACTTC,CASSQYRDITKTQYF
TRBD1,TRBV19,NA,TRBJ1-5,TGTGCCAGTAGTGGTACAGGGGAAGGGCCCCAGCATTTT,CASSGTGEGPQHF
NA,TRBV19,NA,TRBJ1-1,TGTGCCAGTGGGCCTGAAGCTTTCTTT,CASGPEAFF
TRBD2,TRBV27,NA,TRBJ2-1,TGTGCCAGCAGTTTTCTTTCGCCGTCGCGGGGGACTTACAATGAGCAGTTCTTC,CASSFLSPSRGTYNEQFF
NA,TRBV6-5,NA,TRBJ1-2,TGTGCCAACAGTCTACAGATCTATGGCTACACCTTC,CANSLQIYGYTF
NA,TRBV10-3,once,TRBJ2-7,TGTGCCATCAGTGAGACGGGACTTTACGAGCAGTACTTC,CAISETGLYEQYF
TRBD1,TRBV6-1,NA,TRBJ2-3,TGTGCCAGCAGTCCGACAGGGGGCAGCGCAGATACGCAGTATTTT,CASSPTGGSADTQYF
NA,TRBV6-5,NA,TRBJ2-7,TGTGCCAGCAGTTCACAAGGGACTTTCCCCTACGAGCAGTACTTC,CASSSQGTFPYEQYF
NA,TRBV11-2,NA,TRBJ2-7,TGTGCCAGCAGCACGGTCTACGAGCAGTACTTC,CASSTVYEQYF
NA,TRBV4-3,few,TRBJ2-7,TGCGCCAGCAGCCAAGATCAGGGCAGGGGATACGAGCAGTACTTC,CASSQDQGRGYEQYF
TRBD2,TRBV13,NA,TRBJ2-3,TGTGCCAGCAGCTTAGCACTAGCGGTTAGCACAGATACGCAGTATTTT,CASSLALAVSTDTQYF
NA,TRBV6-4,NA,TRBJ1-1,TGTGCCAGCAGTGACTCGATAGGGGGCACTGAAGCTTTCTTT,CASSDSIGGTEAFF
NA,TRBV11-2,once,TRBJ2-2,TGTGCCAGCAGCCCGACACGACCCGGGGAGCTGTTTTTT,CASSPTRPGELFF
NA,TRBV10-3,NA,TRBJ2-7,TGTGCCATCATGCGGGGCTACGAGCAGTACTTC,CAIMRGYEQYF
NA,TRBV5-6,NA,TRBJ1-2,TGTGCCAGCAGAATACAGGGAAACTATGGCTACCCCTTC,CASRIQGNYGYPF
TRBD2,TRBV6-1,NA,TRBJ2-7,TGTGCCACCGGCCCTGGGGTGCGGGAGGTCTACGAGCAGTACTTC,CATGPGVREVYEQYF
TRBD1,TRBV28,few,TRBJ1-1,TGTGCCAGCAGTTTTCCGGCGACAGGGGCCGCTTTCTTT,CASSFPATGAAFF
TRBD2,TRBV12-5,NA,TRBJ2-5,TGTGCTAGTGGTTTGGGGGTAGCGGGGCCCCAAGAGACCCAGTACTTC,CASGLGVAGPQETQYF
TRBD2,TRBV7-7,once,TRBJ2-7,TGTGCCAGCAGCTTAGCAGCGGGGGGTACTTACGAGCAGTACTTC,CASSLAAGGTYEQYF
NA,TRBV6-4,NA,TRBJ1-2,TGTGCCAGCAGGGGAGGATTTGGAGAGGGTGGCTACACCTTC,CASRGGFGEGGYTF
TRBD1,TRBV4-1,once,TRBJ1-3,TGCGCCAGCAGCCAAGGCTTGGGGACAGGGGCTGGAAACACCATATATTTT,CASSQGLGTGAGNTIYF
TRBD1,TRBV19,NA,TRBJ1-5,TGTGCCAGTAGTATGGCCACAGGGGTTGGCAATCAGCCCCAGCATTTT,CASSMATGVGNQPQHF
NA,TRBV5-1,NA,TRBJ2-7,TGCGCCAGCAGCTTGGGTGGTCTAGCGGACAGATACGAGCAGTACTTC,CASSLGGLADRYEQYF